This T cell receptor beta chain was profiled in a study of vaccination effects on CD4 cells after COVID-19. Study context: Following the second dose by a median of 72 days, the post-vaccine samples were obtained.

The table came from immunoSEQ multiplex PCR; TCRdb's copy has only in-frame clones and leaves some out. The top ten hold about 2.2% of the sample, which has more than 60,000 clones, roughly 74% seen once. Cultured cells yielded isolated CD4+ T cells after 10 days. Everyone in the study got two shots of either the BNT162b2 or mRNA-1273 vaccine. Nucleocapsid antibodies were negative in the vaccine recipients, who had never had SARS-CoV-2 infection. The CDR3 loop spans 12 amino acids. Germline CDR1 reads LNHDA; CDR2 reads SQIVND (reference sequence). With regard to this clone: Its antigen is currently unknown.

V is TRBV19 and J is TRBJ1-5; no clear D. The TCR was taken from a human donor who received a COVID-19 vaccine. Sequences were derived from CD4+ T cells from PBMCs cultured without peptide, sampled after COVID-19 vaccination. This CDR3 reads CPGKRGNQPQHF. The CDR3 DNA is TGTCCAGGCAAACGGGGCAATCAGCCCCAGCATTTT.